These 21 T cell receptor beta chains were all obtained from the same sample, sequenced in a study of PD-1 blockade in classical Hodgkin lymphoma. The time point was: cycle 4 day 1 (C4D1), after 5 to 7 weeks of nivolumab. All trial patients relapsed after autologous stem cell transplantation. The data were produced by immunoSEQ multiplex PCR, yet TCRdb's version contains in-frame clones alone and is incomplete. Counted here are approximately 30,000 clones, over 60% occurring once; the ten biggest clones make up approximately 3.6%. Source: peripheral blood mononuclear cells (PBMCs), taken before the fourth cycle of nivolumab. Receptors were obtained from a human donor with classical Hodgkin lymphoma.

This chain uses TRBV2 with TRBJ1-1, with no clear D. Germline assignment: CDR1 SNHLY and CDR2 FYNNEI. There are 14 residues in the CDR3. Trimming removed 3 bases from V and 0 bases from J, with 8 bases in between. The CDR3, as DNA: TGTGCCAGCAGTGAGGACCCCATGAACACTGAAGCTTTCTTT. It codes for CASSEDPMNTEAFF. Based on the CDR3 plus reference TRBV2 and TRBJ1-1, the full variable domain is EPEVTQTPSHQVTQMGQEVILRCVPISNHLYFYWYRQILGQKVEFLVSFYNNEISEKSEIFDDQFSVERPDGSNFTLKIRSTKLEDSAMYFCASSEDPMNTEAFFGQGTRLTVV.

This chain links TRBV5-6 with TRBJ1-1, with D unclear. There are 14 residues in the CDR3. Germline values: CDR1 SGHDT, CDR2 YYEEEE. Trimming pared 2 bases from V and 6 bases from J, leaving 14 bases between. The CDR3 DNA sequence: TGTGCCAGCAGCTTACGAGCCGGTCTCGCTGAAGCTTTCTTT. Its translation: CASSLRAGLAEAFF.

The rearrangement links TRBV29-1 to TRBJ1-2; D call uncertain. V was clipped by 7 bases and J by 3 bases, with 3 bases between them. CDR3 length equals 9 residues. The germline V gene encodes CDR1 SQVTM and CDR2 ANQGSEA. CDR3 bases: TGCAGCGGCGACTATGGCTACACCTTC. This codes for CSGDYGYTF.

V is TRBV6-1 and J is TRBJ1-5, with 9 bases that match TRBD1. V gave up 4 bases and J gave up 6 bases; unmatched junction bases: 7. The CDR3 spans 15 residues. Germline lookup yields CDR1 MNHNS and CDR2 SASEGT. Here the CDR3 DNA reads TGTGCCAGCAGTGGCGGGACAGGGCGAGGTCAGCCCCAGCATTTT. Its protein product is CASSGGTGRGQPQHF.

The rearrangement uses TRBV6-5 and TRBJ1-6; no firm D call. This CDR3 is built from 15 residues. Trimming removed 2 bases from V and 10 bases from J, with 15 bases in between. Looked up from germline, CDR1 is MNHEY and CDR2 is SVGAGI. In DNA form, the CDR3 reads TGTGCCAGCAGTTACGCTGAGCCCCCAGGCTCACCCCTCCACTTT. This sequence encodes CASSYAEPPGSPLHF.

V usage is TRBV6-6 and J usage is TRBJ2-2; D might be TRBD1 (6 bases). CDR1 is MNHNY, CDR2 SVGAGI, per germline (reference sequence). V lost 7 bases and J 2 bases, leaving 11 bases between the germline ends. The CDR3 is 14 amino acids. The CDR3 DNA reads TGTGCCAGCAAGGGGGAGATAAACACCGGGGAGCTGTTTTTT. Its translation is CASKGEINTGELFF.

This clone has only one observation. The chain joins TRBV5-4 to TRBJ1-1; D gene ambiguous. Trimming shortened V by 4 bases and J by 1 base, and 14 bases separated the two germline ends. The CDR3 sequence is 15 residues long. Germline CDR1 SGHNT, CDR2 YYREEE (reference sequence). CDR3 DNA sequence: TGTGCCAGCAGCGGAGGAGGACCTTCGAACACTGAAGCTTTCTTT. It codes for CASSGGGPSNTEAFF.

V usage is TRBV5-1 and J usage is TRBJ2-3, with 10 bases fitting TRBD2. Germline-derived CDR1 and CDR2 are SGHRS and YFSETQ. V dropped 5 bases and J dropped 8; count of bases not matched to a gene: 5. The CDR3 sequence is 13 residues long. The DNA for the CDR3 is TGCGCCAGCAGGGGGCTAGCGGGAGTTACGCAGTATTTT. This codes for CASRGLAGVTQYF.

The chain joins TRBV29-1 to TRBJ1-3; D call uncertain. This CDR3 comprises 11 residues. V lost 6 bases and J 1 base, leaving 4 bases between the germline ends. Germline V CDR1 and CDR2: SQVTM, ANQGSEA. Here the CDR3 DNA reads TGCAGCGTCTCTTCTGGAAACACCATATATTTT. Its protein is CSVSSGNTIYF.

The CDR3 region is CASSLQGHNSPLHF. The CDR3, as DNA: TGCGCCAGCAGCTTACAGGGGCATAATTCACCCCTCCACTTT. The rearrangement links TRBV5-1 to TRBJ1-6; TRBD1 matches at 7 bases. The CDR3 has 14 amino acids. With 2 bases clipped from V and 5 bases from J, the junction kept 1 base outside the gene matches. Germline V CDR1 and CDR2: SGHRS, YFSETQ.

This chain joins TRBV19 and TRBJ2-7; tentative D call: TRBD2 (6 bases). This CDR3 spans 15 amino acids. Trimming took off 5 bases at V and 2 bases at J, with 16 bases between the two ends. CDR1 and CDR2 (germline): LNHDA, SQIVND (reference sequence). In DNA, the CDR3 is TGTGCCAGTAGTGGAACCGGGAGCGGAGCCTACGAGCAGTACTTC. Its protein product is CASSGTGSGAYEQYF.

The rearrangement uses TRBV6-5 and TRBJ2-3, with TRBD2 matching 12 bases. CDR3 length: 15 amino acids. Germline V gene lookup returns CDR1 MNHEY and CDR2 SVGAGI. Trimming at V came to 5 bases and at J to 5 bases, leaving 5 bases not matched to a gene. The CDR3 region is CASSLAGGVGDTQYF. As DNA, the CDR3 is TGTGCCAGCAGTCTAGCGGGAGGGGTGGGAGATACGCAGTATTTT.

The CDR3 DNA is TGTGCCAGCAGTGAGGGCGGACATGGCTACACCTTC. As protein: CASSEGGHGYTF. The chain joins TRBV6-1 to TRBJ1-2; D is undetermined. The CDR3 covers 12 residues. V was cut by 3 bases and J by 6 bases, with 8 bases left in between. Germline lookup yields CDR1 MNHNS and CDR2 SASEGT.

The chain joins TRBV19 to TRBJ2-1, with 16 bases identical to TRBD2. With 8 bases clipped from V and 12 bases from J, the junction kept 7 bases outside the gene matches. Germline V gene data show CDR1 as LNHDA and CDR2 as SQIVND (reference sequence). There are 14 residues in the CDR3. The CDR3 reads CASYGTSGGVGQFF. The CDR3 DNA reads TGTGCCAGTTACGGGACTAGCGGGGGGGTTGGGCAGTTCTTC. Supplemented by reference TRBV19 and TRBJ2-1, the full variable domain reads DGGITQSPKYLFRKEGQNVTLSCEQNLNHDAMYWYRQDPGQGLRLIYYSQIVNDFQKGDIAEGYSVSREKKESFPLTVTSAQKNPTAFYLCASYGTSGGVGQFFGPGTRLTVL.

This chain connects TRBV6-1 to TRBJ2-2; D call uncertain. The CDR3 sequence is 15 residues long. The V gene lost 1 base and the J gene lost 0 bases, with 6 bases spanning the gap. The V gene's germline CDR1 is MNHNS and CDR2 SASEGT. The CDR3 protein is CASSEGSTNTGELFF. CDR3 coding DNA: TGTGCCAGCAGTGAAGGTTCAACGAACACCGGGGAGCTGTTTTTT.

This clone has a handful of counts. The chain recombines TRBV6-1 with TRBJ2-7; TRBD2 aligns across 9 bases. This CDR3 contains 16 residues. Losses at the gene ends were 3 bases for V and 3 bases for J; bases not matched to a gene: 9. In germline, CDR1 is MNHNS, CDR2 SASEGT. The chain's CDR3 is CASSEFVSGSLYEQYF. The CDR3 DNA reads TGTGCCAGCAGTGAGTTTGTTAGCGGGAGCCTCTACGAGCAGTACTTC.

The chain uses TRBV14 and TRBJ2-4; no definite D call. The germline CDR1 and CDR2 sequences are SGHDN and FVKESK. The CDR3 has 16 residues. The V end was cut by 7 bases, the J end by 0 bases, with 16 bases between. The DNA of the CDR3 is TGTGCCAGCAACCTTAAGATGTATACAGCCAAAAACATTCAGTACTTC. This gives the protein CASNLKMYTAKNIQYF.

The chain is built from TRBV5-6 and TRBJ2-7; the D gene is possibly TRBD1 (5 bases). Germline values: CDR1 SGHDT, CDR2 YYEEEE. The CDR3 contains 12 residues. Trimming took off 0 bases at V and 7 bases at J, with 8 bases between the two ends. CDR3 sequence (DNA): TGTGCCAGCAGCTTGGGGGGCGATGAGCAGTACTTC. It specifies CASSLGGDEQYF.

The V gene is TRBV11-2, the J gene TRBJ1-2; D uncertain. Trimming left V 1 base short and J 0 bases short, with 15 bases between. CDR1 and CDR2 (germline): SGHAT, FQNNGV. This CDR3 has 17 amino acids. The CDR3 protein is CASSLAPTELANYGYTF. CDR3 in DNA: TGTGCCAGCAGCTTAGCCCCGACGGAGTTAGCTAACTATGGCTACACCTTC.

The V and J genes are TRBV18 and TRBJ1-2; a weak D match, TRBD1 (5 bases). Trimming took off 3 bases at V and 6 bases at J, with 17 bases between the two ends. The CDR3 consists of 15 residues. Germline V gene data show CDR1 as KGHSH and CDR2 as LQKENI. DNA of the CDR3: TGTGCCAGCTCACCTTTCGAAGGGGCGGCGAATGGCTACACCTTC. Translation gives CASSPFEGAANGYTF. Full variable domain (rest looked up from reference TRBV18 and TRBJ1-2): NAGVMQNPRHLVRRRGQEARLRCSPMKGHSHVYWYRQLPEEGLKFMVYLQKENIIDESGMPKERFSAEFPKEGPSILRIQQVVRGDSAAYFCASSPFEGAANGYTFGSGTRLTVV.

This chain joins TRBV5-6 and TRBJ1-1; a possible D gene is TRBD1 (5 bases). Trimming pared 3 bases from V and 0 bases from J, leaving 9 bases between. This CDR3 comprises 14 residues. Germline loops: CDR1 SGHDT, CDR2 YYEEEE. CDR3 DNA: TGTGCCAGCAGCTGGGGACGGTTGAACACTGAAGCTTTCTTT. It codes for CASSWGRLNTEAFF. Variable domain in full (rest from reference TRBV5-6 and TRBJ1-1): DAGVTQSPTHLIKTRGQQVTLRCSPKSGHDTVSWYQQALGQGPQFIFQYYEEEERQRGNFPDRFSGHQFPNYSSELNVNALLLGDSALYLCASSWGRLNTEAFFGQGTRLTVV.